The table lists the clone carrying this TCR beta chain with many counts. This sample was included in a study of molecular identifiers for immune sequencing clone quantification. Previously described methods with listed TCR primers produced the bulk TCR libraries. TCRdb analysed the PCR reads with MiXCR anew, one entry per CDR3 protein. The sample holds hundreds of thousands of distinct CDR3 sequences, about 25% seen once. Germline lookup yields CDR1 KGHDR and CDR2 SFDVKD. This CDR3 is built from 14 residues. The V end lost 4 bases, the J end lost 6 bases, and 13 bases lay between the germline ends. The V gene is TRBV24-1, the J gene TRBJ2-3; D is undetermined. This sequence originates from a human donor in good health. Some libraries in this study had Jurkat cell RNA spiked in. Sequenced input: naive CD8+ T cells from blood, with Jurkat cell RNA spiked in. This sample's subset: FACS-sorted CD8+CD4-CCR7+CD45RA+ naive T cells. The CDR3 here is CATSDPGRYDTQYF. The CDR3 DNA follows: TGTGCCACCAGTGACCCTGGACGTTATGATACGCAGTATTTT.